The 9 T cell receptor beta chains below were found in one sample sequenced in a study of neurological immune-mediated disorders. Via MiXCR, TCRdb re-called the 5' RACE reads, giving one row per CDR3 protein. Of about 46,000 distinct CDR3 sequences listed, 1.5% to 2% are singletons. The material sequenced was PBMCs. All receptors come from a woman aged 40 to 50 with multiple sclerosis.

This clonotype has at least ten counts. This rearrangement joins TRBV11-2 to TRBJ2-7; tentatively, D is TRBD1 (6 bases). This CDR3 has 13 residues. Between the trimmed V and J ends, which lost 2 bases and 6 bases, there was a span of 11 bases. Germline CDR1 reads SGHAT; CDR2 reads FQNNGV. Here the CDR3 DNA reads TGTGCCAGCAGCTTAACAGGGTTTCTCGAGCAGTACTTC. This gives the protein CASSLTGFLEQYF.

This clonotype was counted ten times or more. The rearrangement links TRBV20-1 to TRBJ2-2, with D maybe TRBD2 (6 bases). From germline, CDR1 is DFQATT and CDR2 SNEGSKA (reference sequence). Deletions cut 6 bases from V and 9 bases from J, with 20 bases between. This CDR3 has 14 residues. CDR3 coding DNA: TGCAGTGCGCGCGGGGTTGCGGCTTCTCGGGAGCTGTTTTTT. As protein: CSARGVAASRELFF.

This clonotype was seen ten or more times. The chain links TRBV5-1 to TRBJ1-1; 8 bases line up with TRBD1. The V and J ends lost 1 base and 4 bases, in that order; junction bases with no gene match: 3. This CDR3 spans 14 amino acids. Germline V gene lookup returns CDR1 SGHRS and CDR2 YFSETQ. DNA of the CDR3: TGCGCCAGCAGCTTGTACACAGGGGGCACTGAAGCTTTCTTT. Translating it yields CASSLYTGGTEAFF.

This clonotype has ten or more counts. The V and J genes are TRBV6-6 and TRBJ2-3; tentatively, D is TRBD2 (7 bases). The CDR3 runs 13 residues. Per the germline V gene, CDR1 is MNHNY and CDR2 is SVGAGI (reference sequence). With 2 bases removed from V and 6 bases from J, the gap between germline ends came to 9 bases. The CDR3 is CASSYPGGDTQYF. The CDR3 DNA reads as TGTGCCAGCAGTTACCCGGGGGGCGATACGCAGTATTTT.

This clonotype has a count of ten or more. The genes are TRBV6-2 or TRBV6-3 and TRBJ2-3; D is ambiguous. From germline, CDR1 is MNHEY and CDR2 SVGEGT. This CDR3 comprises 12 residues. Trimming cost V 8 bases and J 1 base, with 7 bases left between them. Here the CDR3 reads CASATRTDTQYF. In DNA, the CDR3 is TGTGCCAGCGCCACGCGCACAGATACGCAGTATTTT.

This clonotype was seen repeatedly, ten times or more. This chain connects TRBV7-8 to TRBJ2-5; D gene uncertain. Germline CDR1 and CDR2: SGHVS and FQNEAQ. Trimming removed 1 base from V and 2 bases from J, with 11 bases in between. The CDR3 totals 15 residues. CDR3 nucleotides: TGTGCCAGCAGCTTAGACTCCGGGCCTCAAGAGACCCAGTACTTC. Encoded protein: CASSLDSGPQETQYF.

This clonotype occurred many times. V and J are TRBV5-1 and TRBJ2-1, with D perhaps TRBD1 (5 bases). Per the germline V gene, CDR1 is SGHRS and CDR2 is YFSETQ. Trimming took off 4 bases at V and 8 bases at J, with 10 bases between the two ends. The CDR3 has 12 amino acids. The CDR3 DNA follows: TGCGCCAGCAGCGATCAGGGTTATGAGCAGTTCTTC. It encodes CASSDQGYEQFF.

This clonotype was seen at least ten times. This CDR3 reads CASSRPNKGLAGGITDTQYF. The CDR3 coding sequence is TGCGCCAGCAGCCGACCCAATAAAGGACTAGCGGGGGGCATCACAGATACGCAGTATTTT. The rearrangement links TRBV5-1 to TRBJ2-3; 14 bases are shared with TRBD2. Looked up from germline, CDR1 is SGHRS and CDR2 is YFSETQ. The CDR3 covers 20 residues. V was pared by 4 bases and J by 2 bases, with 15 bases of the junction left unmatched.

This clonotype was picked up many times. This chain connects TRBV29-1 to TRBJ2-7; the D call may be TRBD1 or TRBD2 (6 bases each). CDR1 and CDR2 from the germline V gene are SQVTM and ANQGSEA. This CDR3 is built from 16 residues. Trimming removed 1 base from V and 3 bases from J, with 19 bases in between. The CDR3 here is CSVEGGGLRGLYEQYF. CDR3 DNA sequence: TGCAGCGTTGAAGGGGGAGGACTCCGGGGGCTCTACGAGCAGTACTTC.